This TCR beta chain was found in a study of blood T cell repertoires in COVID-19. Study in general: T cells, B-cell-depleted T cells, or PBMCs supplied cDNA or gDNA.

The CDR3 consists of 15 residues. Trimming shortened V by 5 bases and J by 1 base, and 15 bases separated the two germline ends. CDR1 SGHRS and CDR2 YFSETQ come from the germline V gene. Sequencing was performed with immunoSEQ multiplex PCR; in TCRdb, only in-frame clones are kept and a portion is missing. The repertoire holds about 100,000 clones, about four fifths seen once, with approximately 4.6% in the top ten. J is TRBJ1-1 and V is TRBV5-1, with a weak D call TRBD1 (5 bases). The sample taken for sequencing was peripheral blood. This TCR derives from a man aged 80 or over with COVID-19, enrolled during active disease. CDR3 protein: CASSLSGQTNTEAFF. DNA for the CDR3: TGCGCCAGCAGTCTCTCAGGGCAGACGAACACTGAAGCTTTCTTT.